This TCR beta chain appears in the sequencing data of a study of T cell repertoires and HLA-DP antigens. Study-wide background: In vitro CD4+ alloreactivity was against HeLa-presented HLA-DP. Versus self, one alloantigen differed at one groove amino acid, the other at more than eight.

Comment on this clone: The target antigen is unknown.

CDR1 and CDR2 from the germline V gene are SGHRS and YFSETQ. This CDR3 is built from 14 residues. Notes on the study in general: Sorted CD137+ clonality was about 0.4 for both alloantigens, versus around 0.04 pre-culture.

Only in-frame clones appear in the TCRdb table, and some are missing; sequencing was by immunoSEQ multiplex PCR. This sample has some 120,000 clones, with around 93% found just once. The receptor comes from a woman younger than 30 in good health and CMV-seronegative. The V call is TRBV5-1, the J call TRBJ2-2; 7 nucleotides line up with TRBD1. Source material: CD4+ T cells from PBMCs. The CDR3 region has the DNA TGCGCAAGCCAAAACCCAGGGGGCACCGGGGAGCTGTTTTTT. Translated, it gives CASQNPGGTGELFF. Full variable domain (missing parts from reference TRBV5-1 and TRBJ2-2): KAGVTQTPRYLIKTRGQQVTLSCSPISGHRSVSWYQQTPGQGLQFLFEYFSETQRNKGNFPGRFSGRQFSNSRSEMNVSTLELGDSALYLCASQNPGGTGELFFGEGSRLTVL.